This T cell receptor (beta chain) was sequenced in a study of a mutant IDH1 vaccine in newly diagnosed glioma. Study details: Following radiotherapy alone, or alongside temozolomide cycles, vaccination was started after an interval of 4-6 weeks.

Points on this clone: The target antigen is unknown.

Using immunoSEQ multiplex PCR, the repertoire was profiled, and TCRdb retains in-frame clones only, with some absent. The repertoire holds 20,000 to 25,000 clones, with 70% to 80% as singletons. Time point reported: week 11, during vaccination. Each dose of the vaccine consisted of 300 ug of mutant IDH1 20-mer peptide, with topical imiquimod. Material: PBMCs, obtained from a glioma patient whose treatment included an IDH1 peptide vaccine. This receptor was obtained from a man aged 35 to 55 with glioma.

As DNA, the CDR3 is TGTGCCAGCAGCCCGGACGGGTTTGGAAACACCATATATTTT. Its protein is CASSPDGFGNTIYF. The rearrangement links TRBV11-2 to TRBJ1-3; D unclear. The CDR3 sequence is 14 residues long. Germline CDR1 SGHAT, CDR2 FQNNGV. The V end lost 5 bases, the J end lost 3 bases, and 11 bases lay between the germline ends.